This TCR beta chain originates from a study of identical twins. Study-wide results and caveats: Monozygotic twin pairs showed more out-of-frame TCR alpha sharing than models estimated. Out-of-frame alpha sequences shared by twins were enriched for low generation probability. Fewer insertions characterized abundant cord blood beta clonotypes, whereas memory repertoires showed none.

TCRdb re-called the 5' RACE reads with MiXCR, one entry per CDR3 protein. There are 500,000 or so distinct CDR3 sequences in the sample; approximately 14% occur only once, and approximately 0.9% lies in the top ten. The CDR3 has 17 residues. Germline V gene sequence: CDR1 SGHVS, CDR2 FNYEAQ. J lost 2 bases, V lost 3 bases, and 7 bases had no gene match. On this clonotype itself: No antigen is known for it.

Separately, the same data were catalogued under a study of yellow fever vaccine responses in identical twins. That publication notes: Twins' T cell vaccine responses reportedly looked partly convergent, partly personalized.

The source material was CD4+ T cells sorted from blood. This TCR came from a woman aged 18-29 years in good health. This chain links TRBV7-6 with TRBJ2-6; 7 bases are a match to TRBD2. The CDR3 sequence is CASSLGGFNPGANVLTF. CDR3 bases: TGTGCCAGCAGCTTGGGAGGGTTCAACCCTGGGGCCAACGTCCTGACTTTC.